This TCR beta chain was documented in a study of graft-versus-host responses after intestinal transplantation (dated by TCRdb to the early 2020s). Broadly, across the study: The transplants that recipients received were multivisceral, liver-intestinal, or isolated intestinal. Every recipient was given anti-thymocyte globulin induction, then maintenance tacrolimus and steroids for roughly three years. The cohort enrolled 24 intestinal transplant recipients, one of whom was a retransplant, and a few patients without pretransplant specimens were excluded. Donor T cell macrochimerism was defined as a peak of at least 4% donor T cells among recipient peripheral blood mononuclear cells. Alloreactive clones were identified by sequencing pre-transplant mixed lymphocyte reaction products and comparing these products with unstimulated pre-transplant donor and recipient T cells. After intestinal transplantation, graft-versus-host and host-versus-graft alloreactive T cell clones in the graft, circulation and bone marrow were tracked using bulk TCR-beta CDR3 sequencing. Samples from a few later patients were sequenced in-house on an Illumina MiSeq with MiXCR processing rather than by the commercial service.

CDR1 SNHLY and CDR2 FYNNEI were looked up in the germline V gene. Trimmed from V: 7 bases; trimmed from J: 3 bases; junction bases lacking a gene match: 4. The CDR3 spans 14 residues, from the cysteine through the phenylalanine. Only the CDR3 region is kept as DNA, spanning 42 bases read in frame from base 1. Libraries were built with the immunoSEQ multiplex PCR assay. For most patients, genomic DNA was isolated using the Qiagen DNeasy Blood and Tissue Kit and was shipped frozen to Adaptive Biotechnologies for TCR sequencing. For most patients, genomic DNA was subjected to high-throughput TCR-beta CDR3 sequencing by Adaptive Biotechnologies. Per the original workflow: Adaptive's ImmunoSEQ software supplied the TCR sequencing data for under 20 patients, while MiXCR and VDJtools were used to process three other patients. To correct CD4 versus CD8 sorting errors, sequences present in both subsets at a frequency ratio below 5:1 were removed. Because the origin of CDR3 nucleotide sequences shared between donor and recipient could not be assigned, those sequences were removed. To count as alloreactive, a clone needed at least 2-fold expansion over unstimulated cells and a minimum CFSE-low frequency of 0.002% (template counts) or 0.001% (read counts). A clone was considered mappable if detected in the sequenced pre-transplant spleen, lymph node, or MLR CFSE-low populations of the donor or recipient. Cumulative frequency of alloreactive clones was calculated as a percentage of all sequences weighted by copy number. In TCRdb, the immuneACCESS table is reduced to in-frame sequences with V and J assigned. These tables do not hold every clone; where another copy was compared, an unresolved V gene accounts for under half, and the others remain unexplained. The V and J calls and clone size come from that table; D and trimming were worked out from the DNA. This sample comprises 90,000 to 150,000 clones, roughly 95% of them detected only once. The top ten hold over 2.5% of the sample.

In light of the paper, this sample's time point label describes: cells obtained before transplantation from donor or recipient. CD3+CD4+ and CD3+CD8+ populations were FACS-sorted from unstimulated pre-transplant donor and recipient cells taken from spleen or lymph nodes. Results the study describes overall, beyond this receptor: Conclusions were limited by the relatively low number and heterogeneity of intestinal transplant patients. Early after transplant, declines in HvG clones were associated with peak levels of circulating GvH clones. GvH clones were found in recipient bone marrow, and some of the GvH clones appeared earlier in ileal mucosa or blood, which is consistent with an intestinal mucosal origin. In patients with donor T cell macrochimerism, the allografts had high GvH to HvG T cell clonal ratios.

Note on this clone: Its antigen remains unidentified. Per-base quality was not reported, and no clone a single base away is much larger than it.

This TCR derives from a human donor who received an intestinal transplant. Source: unstimulated CD8+ T cells sorted from spleen or lymph node cells, taken before intestinal transplant. The chain is assembled from TRBV2 and TRBJ1-2; TRBD1 fits 11 bases in the junction. The CDR3 reads as follows: CASTLGQGDYGYTF. The DNA is as follows: TGTGCCAGCACTCTGGGACAGGGGGACTATGGCTACACCTTC.